This TCR beta chain was obtained from a study of T cell repertoires in cytomegalovirus infection. Overall study: CMV epitopes in the study were HLA-C-restricted (recently identified) and HLA-B-restricted (well studied).

TCRdb passed the reads through MiXCR, listing each CDR3 protein once. The sample holds 200,000 to 250,000 distinct CDR3 sequences; 35% to 40% are singletons and the top ten take 55% to 60%. As concerns this clonotype: Its antigen remains unidentified.

CDR3 length: 16 amino acids. The V end was cut by 1 base, the J end by 0 bases, with 14 bases between. Germline CDR1 reads SGHRS; CDR2 reads YFSETQ. V usage is TRBV5-1 and J usage is TRBJ2-7, with D perhaps TRBD1 (6 bases). The sequences come from CD8+ T cells from cultured PBMCs, collected from culture after CMV antigen stimulation. The TCR originated in a human donor in good health (CMV status not recorded). Some clones in this sample may be carry-over from other donors' samples. The CDR3: CASSLKGVPYSYEQYF. The CDR3, as DNA: TGCGCCAGCAGCTTGAAGGGGGTCCCCTACTCCTACGAGCAGTACTTC.